The T cell receptor (beta chain) under discussion was sequenced for a study of response to subunit inactivated influenza vaccine. Whole-study findings and limits: Each seasonal influenza vaccination recruits few new T cells, the authors suggested.

TCRdb re-analysed the RT-PCR reads in MiXCR, keeping a single row per CDR3 protein. The sample records 650,000 to 850,000 distinct CDR3 sequences, roughly 14% being singletons. On this clonotype itself: Its target is unknown.

This TCR came from a man between 50 and 59 years old who received an inactivated influenza vaccine. Here the sequenced sample was PBMCs from blood, taken around 15 days before vaccination.

This chain's CDR3 is CASSLDPPPLYYEQYF. CDR3 nucleotide sequence: TGTGCCAGCAGCTTAGATCCCCCCCCCCTCTACTACGAGCAGTACTTC. The genes are TRBV7-2 and TRBJ2-7; D unclear. Trimming pared 1 base from V and 3 bases from J, leaving 16 bases between. CDR3 length: 16 residues. In germline, CDR1 is SGHTA, CDR2 FQGNSA.